The clone carrying this TCR beta chain was counted a few times. This specimen belongs to a study of T-cell memory formation after mild COVID-19. TCRdb processed the 5' RACE reads anew with MiXCR; each CDR3 protein has one entry. The sample includes 300,000 to 350,000 distinct CDR3 sequences, 10% to 15% of them seen just once. CDR1 ENHRY and CDR2 SYGVKD come from the germline V gene. The CDR3 spans 14 residues. Unmatched junction bases numbered 6, after V lost 8 bases and J lost 3 bases. The gene calls are TRBV10-3 and TRBJ2-1, with 8 bases matching TRBD1. Material for sequencing was PBMCs or a T cell subset sorted from them (not recorded which). The TCR originated in a man between 18 and 35 years old who had mild COVID-19 (a few samples of this study predate the infection). Cell type and time point are not known. The CDR3 DNA follows: TGTGCCATCGGTCCCGGGACAGGCTACAATGAGCAGTTCTTC. Translating it yields CAIGPGTGYNEQFF.